The next 25 T cell receptor beta chains were all read from a single sample in a study of T cells after yellow fever vaccination. TCRdb ran MiXCR on the 5' RACE reads and lists one entry per CDR3 protein. The top ten clones hold 18% of a sample with a few hundred thousand distinct CDR3 sequences, roughly 6.8% of them seen once. Here the sequenced sample was PBMCs, taken 45 days after the first yellow fever vaccination. The origin of the receptors is a young man who received the YFV17D yellow fever vaccine.

The chain has TRBV9 and TRBJ2-2; possible D gene TRBD1, 5 bases. V lost 4 bases, J lost 3 bases, and 16 bases lay in between. Germline lookup yields CDR1 SGDLS and CDR2 YYNGEE. The CDR3 is 16 amino acids. CDR3 sequence: CASSPSGQGDTGELFF. The CDR3 nucleotides are TGTGCCAGCAGCCCCTCCGGACAAGGAGACACCGGGGAGCTGTTTTTT.

The rearrangement joins TRBV6-5 to TRBJ2-1, with 9 bases identical to TRBD2. Germline CDR1 reads MNHEY; CDR2 reads SVGAGI. The V gene end was trimmed by 4 bases and the J gene end by 6 bases; junction bases not matched to a gene: 7. This CDR3 has 15 residues. The CDR3 bases are TGTGCCAGCAGTTCAGGGGGAGCGGGGGGCAATGAGCAGTTCTTC. The encoded protein is CASSSGGAGGNEQFF.

This clonotype was observed a few times. The gene calls are TRBV19 and TRBJ1-5; D may be TRBD1 (6 bases). The germline V gene has CDR1 LNHDA and CDR2 SQIVND (reference sequence). The CDR3 has 15 residues. Trimming took 6 bases from V and 0 from J, leaving 12 bases between them. CDR3 sequence: CASRPQGNSNQPQHF. CDR3 nucleotide sequence: TGTGCCAGTAGACCCCAGGGGAATAGCAATCAGCCCCAGCATTTT.

This clonotype came up a few times. The chain couples TRBV5-8 to TRBJ2-1; 14 bases are shared with TRBD2. The germline CDR1 and CDR2 sequences are SGHTS and YDEGEE. The CDR3 has 17 residues. J gave up 7 bases and V 4 bases, and 10 bases lay outside the gene matches. CDR3 coding DNA: TGTGCCAGCAGCCCCGGACTAGCGGGGGGCTTTTTGAATGAGCAGTTCTTC. Encoded protein: CASSPGLAGGFLNEQFF.

The V and J genes are TRBV28 and TRBJ1-1; D is ambiguous. The CDR3 has 12 residues. Germline CDR1 reads MDHEN; CDR2 reads SYDVKM. V lost 8 bases and J 1 base, leaving 8 bases between the germline ends. This chain's CDR3 is CASLQENTEAFF. In nucleotides, the CDR3 is TGTGCCAGCTTACAAGAGAACACTGAAGCTTTCTTT. Variable domain in full (rest from reference TRBV28 and TRBJ1-1): DVKVTQSSRYLVKRTGEKVFLECVQDMDHENMFWYRQDPGLGLRLIYFSYDVKMKEKGDIPEGYSVSREKKERFSLILESASTNQTSMYLCASLQENTEAFFGQGTRLTVV.

This clonotype was observed at least ten times. V is TRBV7-2 and J is TRBJ2-2; 7 bases align to TRBD1. The CDR3 length is 17 residues. The J segment lost 2 bases and the V segment lost 0 bases, leaving 6 bases of the junction unmatched. Germline V gene sequence: CDR1 SGHTA, CDR2 FQGNSA. CDR3 sequence: CASSLAGQDLNTGELFF. The CDR3, as DNA: TGTGCCAGCAGCTTAGCCGGACAGGACCTAAACACCGGGGAGCTGTTTTTT.

The chain uses TRBV4-2 and TRBJ1-1; a possible D gene is TRBD1 (6 bases). The germline V gene has CDR1 LGHNA and CDR2 YNFKEQ. This CDR3 contains 16 residues. The V gene lost 0 bases and the J gene lost 0 bases, with 11 bases spanning the gap. CDR3 loop: CASSQDWRTVNTEAFF. The CDR3 DNA follows: TGTGCCAGCAGCCAAGATTGGCGGACAGTGAACACTGAAGCTTTCTTT.

The J gene is TRBJ1-5, the V gene TRBV15; 7 positions agree with TRBD1. The CDR3 totals 14 residues. V lost 1 base, J lost 6 bases, and 3 bases stayed unmatched. The germline gives CDR1 LNHNV, CDR2 YYDKDF (reference sequence). CDR3 in DNA: TGTGCCACCAGCAGAGTCGGGACAGCTCAGCCCCAGCATTTT. It codes for CATSRVGTAQPQHF.

This clonotype occurred a few times. The V gene is TRBV4-1, the J gene TRBJ2-3, with 11 nucleotides matching TRBD2. V was clipped by 0 bases and J by 6 bases; unmatched bases: 14. The CDR3 runs 19 residues. Germline CDR1 is MGHRA and CDR2 is YSYEKL. DNA for the CDR3: TGCGCCAGCAGCCAAGATCCCCCCGGACTAGCGGGTGGCGCCGATACGCAGTATTTT. The encoded protein is CASSQDPPGLAGGADTQYF.

This clonotype was seen a handful of times. J is TRBJ2-1 and V is TRBV3-1, with a weak D call TRBD2 (7 bases). Deletions cut 0 bases from V and 8 bases from J, with 23 bases between. The V gene's germline CDR1 is LGHDT and CDR2 YNNKEL (reference sequence). There are 18 residues in the CDR3. CDR3 region: CASSQDLRAGATPDEQFF. CDR3 DNA: TGTGCCAGCAGCCAAGATCTTCGGGCGGGGGCTACGCCGGATGAGCAGTTCTTC.

There are a few counts of this clonotype. This chain connects TRBV5-1 to TRBJ2-7; TRBD1 matches 7 bases. This CDR3 is built from 15 residues. V shed 4 bases, J shed 1 base, and the junction held 8 bases outside the gene matches. Germline CDR1 reads SGHRS; CDR2 reads YFSETQ. CDR3 amino acids: CASSPGGDRSYEQYF. CDR3 in DNA: TGCGCCAGCAGCCCCGGTGGGGACAGATCCTACGAGCAGTACTTC.

There are many counts of this clonotype. The chain couples TRBV5-1 to TRBJ2-1, with TRBD2 as a possible D gene (5 bases). Germline V gene lookup returns CDR1 SGHRS and CDR2 YFSETQ. The CDR3 loop spans 14 amino acids. With 0 bases removed from V and 5 bases from J, the gap between germline ends came to 9 bases. The CDR3 protein is CASSLGAGHNEQFF. DNA of the CDR3: TGCGCCAGCAGCTTGGGGGCGGGCCACAATGAGCAGTTCTTC.

Concerning this clonotype itself: One end of the junction is discordant with germline, which a read error may explain. The chain employs TRBV7-9 and TRBJ1-6; D perhaps matches TRBD1 (5 bases). Germline V lookup: CDR1 SEHNR, CDR2 FQNEAQ (reference sequence). The CDR3 loop spans 14 amino acids. CDR3 protein: CASSIAAGGSPLHF. In nucleotides, the CDR3 is TGTGCCAGCAGCATAGCGGCGGGGGGTTCACCCCTCCACTTT.

This clonotype was detected once. This likely comes from a read error, as the CDR3 has no conserved phenylalanine or tryptophan at its end. The chain uses TRBV27 and TRBJ2-1, with TRBD1 matching 7 bases. The germline V gene encodes CDR1 MNHEY and CDR2 SMNVEV (reference sequence). V lost 5 bases, J lost 5 bases, and 6 bases stayed unmatched. The CDR3 is 14 amino acids. Here the CDR3 DNA reads TGTGCCAGCAGTATCCGACAGGGCAACAATGAGCAGTTCTTA. Protein sequence: CASSIRQGNNEQFL.

This clonotype appeared a few times. The chain uses TRBV7-2 and TRBJ2-3; tentatively, D is TRBD2 (6 bases). Deletions cut 3 bases from V and 13 bases from J, with 14 bases between. The CDR3 extends over 12 amino acids. From germline, CDR1 is SGHTA and CDR2 FQGNSA. The CDR3 coding sequence is TGTGCCAGCAGCTTTAGCGGATCCCTGAAGTATTTT. Its translation is CASSFSGSLKYF.

This clonotype was observed many times. This chain links TRBV12-3 or TRBV12-4 with TRBJ1-6; perhaps TRBD1 as D (5 bases). V was cut by 5 bases and J by 7 bases, with 9 bases left in between. The CDR3 has 13 residues. Here the CDR3 DNA reads TGTGCCAGCAGTCCGCGGACAAATTCACCCCTCCACTTT. Its protein is CASSPRTNSPLHF.

Only a few counts were recorded for this clonotype. The chain recombines TRBV14 with TRBJ2-1; D not resolved. The CDR3 is 14 amino acids. CDR1 is SGHDN and CDR2 is FVKESK in the germline V gene. The germline V and J ends were trimmed by 2 bases and 0 bases, with 5 bases remaining between them. CDR3 coding DNA: TGTGCCAGCAGCCAAAGCAGCTCCTACAATGAGCAGTTCTTC. Translated: CASSQSSSYNEQFF.

The V call is TRBV6-1, the J call TRBJ2-1; 7 nucleotides agree with TRBD1. The germline gives CDR1 MNHNS, CDR2 SASEGT. The CDR3 runs 15 residues. Trimming removed 6 bases from V and 3 bases from J; junction bases left unmatched: 8. The chain's CDR3 is CASRQDRHIYNEQFF. Written as DNA, the CDR3 is TGTGCCAGCAGACAGGACAGGCATATCTACAATGAGCAGTTCTTC.

This clonotype showed up just a few times. The chain joins TRBV27 to TRBJ2-2, with a tentative D call TRBD2 (5 bases). V was pared by 6 bases and J by 3 bases, with 20 bases between. From germline, CDR1 is MNHEY and CDR2 SMNVEV (reference sequence). CDR3 length equals 17 residues. The DNA for the CDR3 is TGTGCCAGCAGGGGGTGGGGTCGGGGAGCATACACCGGGGAGCTGTTTTTT. This gives the protein CASRGWGRGAYTGELFF.

This clonotype was seen at least ten times. The chain uses TRBV6-2 or TRBV6-3 and TRBJ2-1; TRBD1 matches at 7 bases. The trim removed 6 bases at V and 9 bases at J, leaving 2 bases unmatched. The CDR3 loop spans 11 amino acids. Germline values: CDR1 MNHEY, CDR2 SVGEGT. The CDR3 region is CASSSGGEQFF. The CDR3 DNA follows: TGTGCCAGCAGCTCAGGGGGTGAGCAGTTCTTC.

This rearrangement joins TRBV7-2 to TRBJ1-2, with TRBD1 matching 7 bases. Germline values: CDR1 SGHTA, CDR2 FQGNSA. The J segment lost 5 bases and the V segment lost 5 bases, leaving 11 bases of the junction unmatched. The CDR3 is made up of 15 amino acids. CDR3 bases: TGTGCCAGCAGCAACCGGGACAGCGGTCGTTATGGCTACACCTTC. It encodes CASSNRDSGRYGYTF.

This chain connects TRBV3-1 to TRBJ2-1; 13 nucleotides align to TRBD2. CDR3 length: 13 amino acids. V dropped 10 bases and J dropped 8; count of bases not matched to a gene: 5. Per germline, CDR1 LGHDT and CDR2 YNNKEL (reference sequence). The CDR3 bases are TGTGCCACCCGACTAGCGGGGGGAGATGAGCAGTTCTTC. Its protein product is CATRLAGGDEQFF.

This clonotype was detected many times. This sequence joins TRBV6-1 and TRBJ2-5; 7 bases agree with TRBD1. Germline V gene sequence: CDR1 MNHNS, CDR2 SASEGT. The length of the CDR3 is 15 residues. J gave up 4 bases and V 6 bases, and 11 bases lay outside the gene matches. CDR3 protein: CASRPTGVWRETQYF. CDR3 in DNA: TGTGCCAGCAGACCTACAGGGGTCTGGCGAGAGACCCAGTACTTC.

The chain employs TRBV11-2 and TRBJ2-1; D not certain. The V and J ends lost 1 base and 5 bases respectively, with 15 bases between them. Germline V gene lookup returns CDR1 SGHAT and CDR2 FQNNGV. The CDR3 totals 16 residues. The CDR3 loop is CASSLGGWDVNNEQFF. CDR3 coding DNA: TGTGCCAGCAGCTTAGGAGGATGGGATGTAAACAATGAGCAGTTCTTC.

This clonotype was detected a few times. This chain joins TRBV20-1 and TRBJ2-5; perhaps TRBD2 as D (6 bases). V lost 0 bases and J lost 11, with 28 bases in between. CDR3 length: 17 residues. Germline CDR1 reads DFQATT; CDR2 reads SNEGSKA (reference sequence). CDR3 region: CSARESPSGPRRESQYF. CDR3 DNA sequence: TGCAGTGCTAGAGAATCGCCTTCCGGACCCCGGAGGGAGTCTCAGTACTTC.